One sample yielded the 8 T cell receptor beta chains listed below, sequenced in a study of T cells in Graves' hyperthyroidism and ophthalmopathy. Amplification targeted TCR beta CDR3 regions from RNA transcripts. HTBI primers drove first-round RT-PCR of the TCR CDR3. TCRdb passed the multiplex PCR reads through MiXCR, listing each CDR3 protein once. The sample carries fewer than 750,000 distinct CDR3 sequences, about 15% recorded once. Sequencing was done on a sample of blood. The receptors were sampled from a woman aged 40 to 55 with Graves' ophthalmopathy.

This clonotype was detected ten times or more. The chain links TRBV12-3 or TRBV12-4 to TRBJ2-5; D might be TRBD2 (6 bases). This CDR3 comprises 15 residues. V was trimmed by 5 bases and J by 2 bases, leaving 15 bases between them. DNA for the CDR3: TGTGCCAGCAGTGAGCGAAGGGGACTGCAAGAGACCCAGTACTTC. This gives the protein CASSERRGLQETQYF.

This clonotype came up many times. The chain is built from TRBV19 and TRBJ2-7; 7 nucleotides align to TRBD1. V lost 4 bases, J lost 2 bases, and 8 bases stayed unmatched. Germline CDR1 is LNHDA and CDR2 is SQIVND (reference sequence). The length of the CDR3 is 15 residues. CDR3 sequence reads: CASSSRQGLTYEQYF. The DNA of the CDR3 is TGTGCCAGTAGTAGCCGACAGGGTCTAACCTACGAGCAGTACTTC.

This clonotype has ten or more counts. CDR3 DNA: TGTGCCAGCAGTCCCCTGCGGGAGGGGTTCCACGAGCAGTACTTC. Residues: CASSPLREGFHEQYF. The chain has TRBV28 and TRBJ2-7; 9 bases agree with TRBD2. The germline V gene has CDR1 MDHEN and CDR2 SYDVKM. The CDR3 has 15 residues. V lost 5 bases, J lost 5 bases, and 10 bases stayed unmatched.

This clonotype was observed a handful of times. The rearrangement uses TRBV28 and TRBJ1-6, with unresolved D. Germline V CDR1 and CDR2: MDHEN, SYDVKM. The CDR3 extends over 16 amino acids. The V end lost 2 bases, the J end lost 5 bases, and 13 bases lay between the germline ends. The CDR3: CASSLIRAGNNSPLHF. The CDR3 DNA is TGTGCCAGCAGTTTAATTCGGGCCGGAAATAATTCACCCCTCCACTTT. Drawing the rest from reference TRBV28 and TRBJ1-6, the complete variable domain is DVKVTQSSRYLVKRTGEKVFLECVQDMDHENMFWYRQDPGLGLRLIYFSYDVKMKEKGDIPEGYSVSREKKERFSLILESASTNQTSMYLCASSLIRAGNNSPLHFGNGTRLTVT.

The V and J genes are TRBV20-1 and TRBJ2-7; tentatively, D is TRBD1 (5 bases). Germline lookup yields CDR1 DFQATT and CDR2 SNEGSKA (reference sequence). V was clipped by 6 bases and J by 2 bases, with 14 bases between them. The CDR3 is 13 residues long. The DNA for the CDR3 is TGCAGTGCCGATAATGACAGACCCTACGAGCAGTACTTC. It is translated as CSADNDRPYEQYF.

This clonotype was detected many times. The chain recombines TRBV14 with TRBJ2-7; possibly TRBD1 or TRBD2 for D (5 bases each). V lost 2 bases and J 2 bases, leaving 16 bases between the germline ends. The CDR3 sequence is 16 residues long. Germline V gene sequence: CDR1 SGHDN, CDR2 FVKESK. The CDR3, as DNA: TGTGCCAGCAGCCAACATTCCGGGACGATTCCCTACGAGCAGTACTTC. Its translation is CASSQHSGTIPYEQYF.

This clonotype has a count of ten or more. The rearrangement links TRBV6-2 or TRBV6-3 to TRBJ1-2, with 8 bases matching TRBD1. The germline gives CDR1 MNHEY, CDR2 SVGEGT. The CDR3 is 17 residues long. J gave up 2 bases and V 6 bases, and 14 bases lay outside the gene matches. This CDR3 is CASRRAGTGVFNYGYTF. In DNA, the CDR3 is TGTGCCAGCAGGCGGGCCGGGACAGGAGTTTTCAACTATGGCTACACCTTC.

This clonotype was observed at least ten times. The V call is TRBV6-1, the J call TRBJ1-1, with no clear D. The CDR3 sequence is 13 residues long. V was pared by 5 bases and J by 0 bases, with 7 bases between. From germline, CDR1 is MNHNS and CDR2 SASEGT. CDR3 region: CASSMEVNTEAFF. CDR3 in DNA: TGTGCCAGCAGTATGGAGGTGAACACTGAAGCTTTCTTT.